Each of the 27 T cell receptor beta chains below was sequenced from the same sample in a study of monozygotic twins with inflammatory bowel disease. TCRdb derives one entry per CDR3 protein from the 5' RACE reads, leaving out DNA. The sample holds about 380,000 distinct CDR3 sequences. Sequences were obtained from blood. These receptors all stem from a human donor with ulcerative colitis or Crohn's disease, or a healthy co-twin of an affected twin (not recorded which).

The J gene is TRBJ1-2, the V gene TRBV3-1. The germline V gene encodes CDR1 LGHDT and CDR2 YNNKEL (reference sequence). This CDR3 has 13 residues. The CDR3 reads CASSQDWVYGYTF.

The chain couples TRBV10-3 to TRBJ2-3; TCRdb's assignment of TRBD2 cannot be checked, as there is no DNA. The CDR3 consists of 15 residues. CDR1 and CDR2 from the germline V gene are ENHRY and SYGVKD. The CDR3 sequence: CAISDVGRGTDTQYF.

The genes are TRBV6-5 and TRBJ2-7. From germline, CDR1 is MNHEY and CDR2 SVGAGI. CDR3 length: 11 amino acids. The CDR3 protein is CASSYHGRSFF.

The chain combines TRBV25-1 with TRBJ1-2; there is no DNA to check the TCRdb D call of TRBD1. The CDR3 is 14 amino acids. Germline V CDR1 and CDR2: MGHDK, SYGVNS. CDR3 in amino acids: CASSAQGGSHGYTF.

The J gene is TRBJ2-7, the V gene TRBV5-1; TCRdb gives TRBD2 as the D gene, but with no DNA this cannot be confirmed. The CDR3 covers 12 residues. Germline loops: CDR1 SGHRS, CDR2 YFSETQ. This CDR3 is CASSLSLGEQYF.

The rearrangement joins TRBV30 to TRBJ2-7; checking the TCRdb D call of TRBD2 is not possible without DNA. This CDR3 comprises 15 residues. Germline-derived CDR1 and CDR2 are GTSNPN and SVGIG (reference sequence). CDR3 sequence: CAWSLGSVSSYEQYF.

The chain couples TRBV5-1 to TRBJ2-7; without DNA, the TCRdb call of TRBD2 cannot be checked. CDR1 is SGHRS and CDR2 is YFSETQ in the germline V gene. The CDR3 sequence is 15 residues long. CDR3 sequence reads: CASSPMTSGPYEQYF. The whole variable domain, filled in from reference TRBV5-1 and TRBJ2-7, reads KAGVTQTPRYLIKTRGQQVTLSCSPISGHRSVSWYQQTPGQGLQFLFEYFSETQRNKGNFPGRFSGRQFSNSRSEMNVSTLELGDSALYLCASSPMTSGPYEQYFGPGTRLTVT.

The rearrangement links TRBV25-1 to TRBJ2-6. CDR3 length: 14 residues. The germline V gene encodes CDR1 MGHDK and CDR2 SYGVNS. The CDR3 here is CASSAASGANVLTF.

This sequence joins TRBV4-1 and TRBJ1-4. In germline, CDR1 is MGHRA, CDR2 YSYEKL. This CDR3 has 12 amino acids. CDR3 protein: CASSQDNGKLFF.

The gene calls are TRBV4-2 and TRBJ2-3; lacking DNA, the TRBD2 call made by TCRdb goes unchecked. The CDR3 has 18 residues. Germline V gene data show CDR1 as LGHNA and CDR2 as YNFKEQ. The chain's CDR3 is CASSQDLEGLALADTQYF.

The V call is TRBV7-2, the J call TRBJ2-7. Germline V gene data show CDR1 as SGHTA and CDR2 as FQGNSA. CDR3 length: 13 residues. Here the CDR3 reads CASHISGTYEQYF.

The chain joins TRBV30 to TRBJ1-4; TCRdb designates TRBD1, a call that cannot be tested without DNA. Germline V gene data show CDR1 as GTSNPN and CDR2 as SVGIG (reference sequence). The CDR3 sequence is 11 residues long. The CDR3 sequence is CAWTQGEKLFF.

The V call is TRBV7-9, the J call TRBJ2-7. CDR1 SEHNR and CDR2 FQNEAQ come from the germline V gene (reference sequence). CDR3 length equals 11 residues. CDR3 residues: CASSLSDEQYF. Together with reference TRBV7-9 and TRBJ2-7, the CDR3 gives the full variable domain: DTGVSQNPRHKITKRGQNVTFRCDPISEHNRLYWYRQTLGQGPEFLTYFQNEAQLEKSRLLSDRFSAERPKGSFSTLEIQRTEQGDSAMYLCASSLSDEQYFGPGTRLTVT.

V is TRBV7-9 and J is TRBJ2-5; the D call of TRBD1 rests on TCRdb alone, since no DNA is present to check it. This CDR3 comprises 15 residues. CDR1 SEHNR and CDR2 FQNEAQ come from the germline V gene (reference sequence). CDR3 region: CASSPTVGGQGTQYF.

This chain links TRBV5-1 with TRBJ2-3; as DNA is missing, the TRBD2 call by TCRdb cannot be tested. This CDR3 has 15 residues. CDR1 and CDR2 (germline): SGHRS, YFSETQ. The CDR3 loop reads CASRRLAGATDTQYF.

The rearrangement joins TRBV6-5 to TRBJ2-2. The CDR3 extends over 13 amino acids. The germline V gene has CDR1 MNHEY and CDR2 SVGAGI. The CDR3 here is CASSRYSGGELFF.

The chain is built from TRBV29-1 and TRBJ2-5; TCRdb picks TRBD2, but there is no DNA to check that call. The germline CDR1 and CDR2 sequences are SQVTM and ANQGSEA. The CDR3 has 13 amino acids. CDR3 loop: CSVGSGAQGTQYF.

The V call is TRBV20-1, the J call TRBJ1-2. This CDR3 region has 13 residues. Germline lookup yields CDR1 DFQATT and CDR2 SNEGSKA (reference sequence). CDR3 region: CSALLFVDYGYTF.

The chain employs TRBV20-1 and TRBJ1-5; TCRdb lists TRBD1, though no DNA is available to test this call. Germline-derived CDR1 and CDR2 are DFQATT and SNEGSKA (reference sequence). CDR3 length equals 16 residues. The CDR3 sequence: CSAKSWGPTGDQPQHF.

The CDR3: CASSLAGAPGADTQYF. The chain combines TRBV5-1 with TRBJ2-3; as DNA is missing, the TRBD2 call by TCRdb cannot be tested. The germline V gene has CDR1 SGHRS and CDR2 YFSETQ. The CDR3 is 16 residues long.

The chain combines TRBV7-3 with TRBJ2-7; lacking DNA, the TRBD1 call made by TCRdb goes unchecked. CDR3 length: 14 amino acids. Per germline, CDR1 SGHTA and CDR2 FQGTGA. The CDR3 sequence is CASSLTRGPYEQYF.

This chain joins TRBV7-9 and TRBJ2-2; TCRdb's D call, TRBD1, is unchecked because there is no DNA. Germline V CDR1 and CDR2: SEHNR, FQNEAQ (reference sequence). The CDR3 sequence is 15 residues long. CDR3 region: CASSSPLRNTGELFF.

This chain connects TRBV7-9 to TRBJ2-2; TCRdb lists TRBD1, though no DNA is available to test this call. The CDR3 contains 14 residues. From germline, CDR1 is SEHNR and CDR2 FQNEAQ (reference sequence). The chain's CDR3 is CASSFQQVTGELFF.

The chain combines TRBV5-1 with TRBJ1-1. The CDR3 extends over 15 amino acids. In germline, CDR1 is SGHRS, CDR2 YFSETQ. CDR3: CASSLDGIWSTEAFF.

V gene TRBV20-1 combines with J gene TRBJ2-5; the D gene TCRdb calls, TRBD2, cannot be checked with no DNA. The CDR3 totals 16 residues. The germline V gene has CDR1 DFQATT and CDR2 SNEGSKA (reference sequence). The CDR3 here is CSARLAGAAYQETQYF.

The CDR3 loop is CASSPGDSYNSPLHF. The gene calls are TRBV27 and TRBJ1-6; TCRdb outputs TRBD1, but without DNA this stays unchecked. The CDR3 sequence is 15 residues long. In germline, CDR1 is MNHEY, CDR2 SMNVEV (reference sequence).

The rearrangement uses TRBV5-5 and TRBJ2-1; TCRdb calls TRBD2, which cannot be checked without DNA. This CDR3 region has 18 residues. CDR1 and CDR2 (germline): SGHKS, YYEKEE (reference sequence). The CDR3 loop reads CASSPQQGLAGAYNEQFF. Drawing the rest from reference TRBV5-5 and TRBJ2-1, the complete variable domain is DAGVTQSPTHLIKTRGQQVTLRCSPISGHKSVSWYQQVLGQGPQFIFQYYEKEERGRGNFPDRFSARQFPNYSSELNVNALLLGDSALYLCASSPQQGLAGAYNEQFFGPGTRLTVL.